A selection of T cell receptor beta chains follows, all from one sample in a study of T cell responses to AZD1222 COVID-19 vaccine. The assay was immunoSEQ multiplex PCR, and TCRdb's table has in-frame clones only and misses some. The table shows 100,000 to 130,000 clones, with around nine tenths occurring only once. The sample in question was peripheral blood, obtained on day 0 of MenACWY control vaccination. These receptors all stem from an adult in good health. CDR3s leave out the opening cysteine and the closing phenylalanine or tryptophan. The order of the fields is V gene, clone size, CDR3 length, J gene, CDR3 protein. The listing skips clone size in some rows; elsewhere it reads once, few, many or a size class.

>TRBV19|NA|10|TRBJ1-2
ASGAGNYGYT
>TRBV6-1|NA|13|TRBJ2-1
ASSETSGGHNEQF
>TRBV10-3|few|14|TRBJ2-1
AISLGTGEAYNEQF
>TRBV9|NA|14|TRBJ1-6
ASSVAGEGMSSPLH
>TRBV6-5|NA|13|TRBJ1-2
ASSPGHSRSYGYT
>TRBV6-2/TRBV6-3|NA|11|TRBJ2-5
ASSLPGEETQY
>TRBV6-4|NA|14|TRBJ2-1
ASSETSWSSYNEQF
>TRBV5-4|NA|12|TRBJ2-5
ASSLARAHETQY
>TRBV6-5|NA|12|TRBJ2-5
ASRDDRGWETQY
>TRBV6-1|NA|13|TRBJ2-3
ASSEARQGTDAQY
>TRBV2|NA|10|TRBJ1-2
ASRVFGLGYT
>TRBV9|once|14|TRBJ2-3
ASSITGTSGTDTQY
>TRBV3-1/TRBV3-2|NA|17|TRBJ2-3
ASSQGIRRSGGSTDTQY
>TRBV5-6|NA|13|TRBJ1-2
ASSHDRAWGYGYT
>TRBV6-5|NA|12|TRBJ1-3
ASTTGASGNTIY
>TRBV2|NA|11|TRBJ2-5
ASSGQVQETQY
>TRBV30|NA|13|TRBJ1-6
AWSVQGFGLSPLH
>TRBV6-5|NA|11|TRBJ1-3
ASSYSSGNTIY
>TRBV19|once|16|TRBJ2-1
ASSIEGGTPVSANEQF
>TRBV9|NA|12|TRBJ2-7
ASSVGPGNYEQY
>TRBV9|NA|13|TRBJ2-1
ASSPSSGQGNEQF
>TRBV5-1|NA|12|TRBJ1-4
ASSTGQFNEKLF
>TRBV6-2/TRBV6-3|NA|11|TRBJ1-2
ASSFPGIYGYT
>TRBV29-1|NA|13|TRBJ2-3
SAARTGIAEDTQY
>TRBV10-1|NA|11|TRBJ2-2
ASSGQIAGELF
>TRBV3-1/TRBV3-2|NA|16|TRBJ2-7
ASSQASGLAGGLYEQY
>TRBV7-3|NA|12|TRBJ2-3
ASSSGTSTDTQY
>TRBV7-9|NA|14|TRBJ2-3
ASSLRDRKSTDTQY
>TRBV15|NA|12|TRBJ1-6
ATSRVGENSPLH
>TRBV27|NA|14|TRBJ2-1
ASSLSAGGSYNEQF
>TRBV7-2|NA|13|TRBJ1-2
ASSLVDRLAYGYT
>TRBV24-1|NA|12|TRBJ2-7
ATSDPGQGYEQY
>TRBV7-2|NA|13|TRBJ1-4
ASSLAAGNNEKLF
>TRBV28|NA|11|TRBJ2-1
ASNLRGYNEQF
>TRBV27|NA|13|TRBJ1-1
ASRSPGQGNTEAF
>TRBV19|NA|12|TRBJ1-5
ASSIWVGNQPQH
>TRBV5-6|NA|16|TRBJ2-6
ASSGGQGFVPGANVLT
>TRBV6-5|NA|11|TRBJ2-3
ASSYDRFSTQY
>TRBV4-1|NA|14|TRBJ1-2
ASSHVAKQGVGGYT
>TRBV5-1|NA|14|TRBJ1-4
ASSLGTGGRREKLF
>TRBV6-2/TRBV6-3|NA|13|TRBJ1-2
ASTPRGAGNYGYT
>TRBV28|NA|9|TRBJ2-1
ASRSQGGWF
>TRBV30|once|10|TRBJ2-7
AWGLTGGEQY
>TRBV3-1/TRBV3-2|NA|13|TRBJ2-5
ASSQVVAPPETQY
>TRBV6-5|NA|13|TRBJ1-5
ASRRGGSSNQPQH
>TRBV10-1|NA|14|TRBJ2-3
ASSESKRGGTDTQY
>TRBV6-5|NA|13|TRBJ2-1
ASSYSRTAYNEQF
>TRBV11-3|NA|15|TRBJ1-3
ASSLDGPASSGNTIY
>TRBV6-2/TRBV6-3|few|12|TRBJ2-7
ASSTGGLTYEQY
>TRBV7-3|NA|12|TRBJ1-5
ASSLGGEGQPQH
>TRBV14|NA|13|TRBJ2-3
ASSQAFRNADTQY
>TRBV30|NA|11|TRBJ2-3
AWSVRLRDTQY
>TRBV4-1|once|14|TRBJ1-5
ASSPRTASTSQPQH
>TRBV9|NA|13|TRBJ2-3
ASSVSGGATDTQY
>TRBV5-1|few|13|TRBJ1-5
ASSLGGTSNQPQH
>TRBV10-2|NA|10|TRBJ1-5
ASSTGNQPQH
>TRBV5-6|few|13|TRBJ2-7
ASSDREVTTYEQY
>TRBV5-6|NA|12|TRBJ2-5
ASRESGVQETQY